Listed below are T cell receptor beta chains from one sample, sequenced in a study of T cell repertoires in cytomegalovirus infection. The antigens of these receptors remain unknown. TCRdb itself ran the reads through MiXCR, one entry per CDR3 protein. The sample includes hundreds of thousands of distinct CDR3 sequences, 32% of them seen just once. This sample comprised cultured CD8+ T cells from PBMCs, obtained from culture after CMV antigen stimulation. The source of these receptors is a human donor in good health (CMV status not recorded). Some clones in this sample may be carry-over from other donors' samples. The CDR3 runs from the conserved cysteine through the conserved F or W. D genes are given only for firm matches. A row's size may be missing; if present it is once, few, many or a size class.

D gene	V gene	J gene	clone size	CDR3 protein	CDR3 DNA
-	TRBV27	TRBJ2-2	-	CASSSGTPGTGELFF	TGTGCCAGCAGTTCCGGGACCCCGGGGACCGGGGAGCTGTTTTTT
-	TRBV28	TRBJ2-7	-	CASLGVDRVGYEQYF	TGTGCCAGCCTAGGAGTGGATCGAGTAGGCTACGAGCAGTACTTC
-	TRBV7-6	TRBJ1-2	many	CASSSLRSGRLTGYTF	TGTGCCAGCAGCTCCCTACGTTCGGGACGGCTGACTGGCTACACCTTC
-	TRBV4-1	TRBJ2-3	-	CASSPYERPTDTQYF	TGCGCCAGCAGCCCCTATGAGCGTCCCACAGATACGCAGTATTTT
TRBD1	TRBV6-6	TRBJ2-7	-	CASRPLGTGLHEQYF	TGTGCCAGCAGACCCCTTGGGACAGGACTACACGAGCAGTACTTC
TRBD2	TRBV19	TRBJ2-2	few	CASSTRTSGGAVTGELFF	TGTGCCAGTAGTACCCGGACTAGCGGGGGGGCCGTCACCGGGGAGCTGTTTTTT
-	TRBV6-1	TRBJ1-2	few	CATLLAGSYGYTF	TGTGCCACCCTATTGGCAGGGTCCTATGGCTACACCTTC
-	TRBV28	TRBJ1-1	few	CASSQGREGLMNTEAFF	TGTGCCAGCAGCCAAGGTCGGGAGGGTCTCATGAACACTGAAGCTTTCTTT
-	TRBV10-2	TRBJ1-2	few	CASSENLRYYGYTF	TGCGCCAGCAGTGAGAACCTACGATACTATGGCTACACCTTC
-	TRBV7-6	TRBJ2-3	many	CASSLGGGPSTDTQYF	TGTGCCAGCAGCTTAGGGGGGGGGCCGAGCACAGATACGCAGTATTTT
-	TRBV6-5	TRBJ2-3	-	CASSWGTASTDTQYF	TGTGCCAGCAGTTGGGGGACTGCAAGCACAGATACGCAGTATTTT
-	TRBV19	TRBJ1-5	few	CASSITGENQPQHF	TGTGCCAGTAGTATAACGGGCGAAAATCAGCCCCAGCATTTT
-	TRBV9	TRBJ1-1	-	CASSVIDRNTEAFF	TGTGCCAGCAGCGTCATAGACAGGAACACTGAAGCTTTCTTT
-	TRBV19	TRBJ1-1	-	CASSSSRSGSTEAFF	TGTGCCAGTAGTTCCTCCCGAAGTGGATCTACTGAAGCTTTCTTT
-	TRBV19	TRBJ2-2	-	CASSMGGSGTGELFF	TGTGCCAGTAGTATGGGGGGATCGGGCACCGGGGAGCTGTTTTTT
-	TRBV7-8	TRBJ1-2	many	CASSTTGNYGYTF	TGTGCCAGCAGCACCACAGGAAACTATGGCTACACCTTC
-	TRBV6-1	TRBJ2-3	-	CASSETPLSGLRTDTQYF	TGTGCCAGCAGTGAAACTCCGTTGTCGGGACTTCGGACAGATACGCAGTATTTT
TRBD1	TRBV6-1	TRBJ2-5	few	CASSEWTGEGKTQYF	TGTGCCAGCAGTGAATGGACAGGGGAAGGAAAGACCCAGTACTTC